What follows is one TCR beta chain and its context. Sequenced by immunoSEQ multiplex PCR; TCRdb stores in-frame clones only, minus some. Of around 450,000 clones listed, about 90% are singletons. The data belong to a study of blood T cell repertoires in COVID-19. Overall study: PBMCs, B-cell-depleted T cells, or T cells provided the cDNA or gDNA that made up the material.

CDR3 length: 15 amino acids. The germline CDR1 and CDR2 sequences are KGHSH and LQKENI. V gave up 5 bases and J gave up 4 bases; unmatched junction bases: 11. This clonotype originated in a woman aged 18-29 years with acute COVID-19. V is TRBV18 and J is TRBJ2-7, with 7 bases aligning to TRBD1. The sample taken for sequencing was PBMCs or T cells enriched from blood (not recorded which). CDR3 sequence reads: CASSSPDRTSYEQYF. The CDR3 bases are TGTGCCAGCTCAAGTCCGGACAGGACCTCTTACGAGCAGTACTTC.